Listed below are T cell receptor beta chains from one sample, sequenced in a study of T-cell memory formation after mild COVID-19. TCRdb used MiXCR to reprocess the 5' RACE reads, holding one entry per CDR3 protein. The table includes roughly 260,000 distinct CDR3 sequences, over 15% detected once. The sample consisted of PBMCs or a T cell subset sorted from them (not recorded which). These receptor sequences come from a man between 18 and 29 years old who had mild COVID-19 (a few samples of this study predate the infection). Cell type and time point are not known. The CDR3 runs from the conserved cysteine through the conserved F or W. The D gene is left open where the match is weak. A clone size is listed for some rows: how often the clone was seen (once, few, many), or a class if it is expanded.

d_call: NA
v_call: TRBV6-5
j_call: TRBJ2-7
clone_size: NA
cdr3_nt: TGTGCCAGCAGTTACGCGGCGGGACCCTACGAGCAGTACTTC
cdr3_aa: CASSYAAGPYEQYF

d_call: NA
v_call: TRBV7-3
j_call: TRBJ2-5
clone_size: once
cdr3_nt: TGTGCCAGCAGCCCCGGCGGCGGGGTCCAAGAGACCCAGTACTTC
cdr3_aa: CASSPGGGVQETQYF

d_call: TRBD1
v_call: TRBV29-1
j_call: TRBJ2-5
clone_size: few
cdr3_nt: TGCAGCGTTGAAGCGGGACAGTCTCAAGAGACCCAGTACTTC
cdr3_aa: CSVEAGQSQETQYF

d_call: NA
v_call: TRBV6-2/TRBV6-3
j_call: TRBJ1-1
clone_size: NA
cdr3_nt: TGTGCCAGCAGTACATTTTCGGGCACTGAAGCTTTCTTT
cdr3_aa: CASSTFSGTEAFF

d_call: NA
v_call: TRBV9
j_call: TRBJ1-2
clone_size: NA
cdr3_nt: TGTGCCAGCAGCGTAGGACAGTACACTAACTATGGCTACACCTTC
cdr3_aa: CASSVGQYTNYGYTF

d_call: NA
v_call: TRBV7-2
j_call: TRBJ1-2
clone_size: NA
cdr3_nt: TGTGCCAGCAGCGCCGTGGTGGAGGAAGATGGCTACACCTTC
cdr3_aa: CASSAVVEEDGYTF

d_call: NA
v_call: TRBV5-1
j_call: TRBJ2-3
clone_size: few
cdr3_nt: TGCGCCAGCACTCTGGGGGCAGATACGCAGTATTTT
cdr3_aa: CASTLGADTQYF

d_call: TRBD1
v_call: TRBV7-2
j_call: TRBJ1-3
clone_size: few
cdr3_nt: TGTGCCAGCAGCTTAGAGGGACAGCGAAACACCATATATTTT
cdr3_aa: CASSLEGQRNTIYF

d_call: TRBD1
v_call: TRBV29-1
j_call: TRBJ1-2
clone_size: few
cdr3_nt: TGCAGCTTTTCGGACAGGGTCTATGGCTACACCTTC
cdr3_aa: CSFSDRVYGYTF

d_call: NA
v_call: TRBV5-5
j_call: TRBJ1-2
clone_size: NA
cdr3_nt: TGTGCCAGCAGCCCGTGGGACATCGGCTACACCTTC
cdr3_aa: CASSPWDIGYTF

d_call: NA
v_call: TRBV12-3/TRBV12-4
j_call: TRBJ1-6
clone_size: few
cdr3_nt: TGTGCCAGCAGTGCGTACGCAGGGGAACCCCCCTATAATTCACCCCTCCACTTT
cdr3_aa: CASSAYAGEPPYNSPLHF

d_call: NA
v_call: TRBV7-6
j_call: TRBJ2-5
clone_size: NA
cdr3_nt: TGTGCCAGCAGCTTAGAACTGGGTCGGGAGACCCAGTACTTC
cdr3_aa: CASSLELGRETQYF

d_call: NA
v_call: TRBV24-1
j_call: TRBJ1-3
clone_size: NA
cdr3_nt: TGTGCCACCACCCCTCCACCGGGTCCTGGAAACACCATATATTTT
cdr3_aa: CATTPPPGPGNTIYF

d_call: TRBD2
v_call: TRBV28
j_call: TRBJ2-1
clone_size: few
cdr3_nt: TGTGCCAGCAGTTCACCGGGACTAGTCGGGGGGAATGAGCAGTTCTTC
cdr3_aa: CASSSPGLVGGNEQFF

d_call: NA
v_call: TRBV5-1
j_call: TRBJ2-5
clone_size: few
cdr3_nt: TGCGCCAGCAGAGACACCGAAGGAGAGACCCAGTACTTC
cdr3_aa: CASRDTEGETQYF

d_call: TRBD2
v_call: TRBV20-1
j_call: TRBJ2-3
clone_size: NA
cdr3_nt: TGCAGTAAAATTAGCGGGGGGGCCACAGATACGCAGTATTTT
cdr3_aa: CSKISGGATDTQYF

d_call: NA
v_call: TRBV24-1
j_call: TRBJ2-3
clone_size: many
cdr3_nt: TGTGCCACCAGTGATCCGGGACGAGGCACAGATACGCAGTATTTT
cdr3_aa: CATSDPGRGTDTQYF

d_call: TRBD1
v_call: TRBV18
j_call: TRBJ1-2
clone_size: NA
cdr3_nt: TGTGCCAGCTCACCGCTTGGGACAGCCGTCGTAGAGTATGGCTACACCTTC
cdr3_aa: CASSPLGTAVVEYGYTF

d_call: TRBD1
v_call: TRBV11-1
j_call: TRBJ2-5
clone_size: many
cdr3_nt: TGTGCCAGCAGGAACCGGGACAGAGGGGAAGAGACCCAGTACTTC
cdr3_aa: CASRNRDRGEETQYF

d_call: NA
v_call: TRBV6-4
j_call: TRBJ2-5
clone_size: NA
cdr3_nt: TGTGCCAGCAGCGCCGACAGGATACACCAAGAGACCCAGTACTTC
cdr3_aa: CASSADRIHQETQYF

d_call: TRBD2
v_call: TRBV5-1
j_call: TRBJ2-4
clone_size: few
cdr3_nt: TGCGCCAGCAGCTGGGGGGGGACCGACAAAAACATTCAGTACTTC
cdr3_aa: CASSWGGTDKNIQYF

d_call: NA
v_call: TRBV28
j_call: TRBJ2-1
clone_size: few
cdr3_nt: TGTGCCAGCAGTTTGTCAGGGGTGGACTACAATGAGCAGTTCTTC
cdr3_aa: CASSLSGVDYNEQFF

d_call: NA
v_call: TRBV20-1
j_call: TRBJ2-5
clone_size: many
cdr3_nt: TGCAGTGCTAGTCAATCTACCCAGACCCAGTACTTC
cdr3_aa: CSASQSTQTQYF

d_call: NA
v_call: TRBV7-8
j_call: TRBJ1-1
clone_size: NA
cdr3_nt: TGTGCCAGCAGCTTAGTCTCCCTGAACACTGAAGCTTTCTTT
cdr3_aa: CASSLVSLNTEAFF

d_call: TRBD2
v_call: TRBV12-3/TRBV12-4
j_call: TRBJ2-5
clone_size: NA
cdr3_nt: TGTGCCAGCAGGGAGACTAGCGGGGGAAGCCCGACCCAGTACTTC
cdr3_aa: CASRETSGGSPTQYF

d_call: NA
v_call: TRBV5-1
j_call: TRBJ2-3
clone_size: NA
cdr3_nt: TGCGCCAGCAGCTTGTTGGGAGGTGTTGCAGATACGCAGTATTTT
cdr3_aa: CASSLLGGVADTQYF

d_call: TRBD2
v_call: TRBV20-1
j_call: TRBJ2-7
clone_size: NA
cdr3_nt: TGCAGTGCTAGAGACCACCTAGCGGGGGGGCTCCACGAGCAGTACTTC
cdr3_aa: CSARDHLAGGLHEQYF

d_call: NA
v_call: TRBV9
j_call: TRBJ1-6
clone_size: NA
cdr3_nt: TGTGCCAGCAGCTCAGGGGTAGGGCTAGGGTCACCCCTCCACTTT
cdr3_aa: CASSSGVGLGSPLHF

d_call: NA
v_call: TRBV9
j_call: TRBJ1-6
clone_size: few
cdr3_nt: TGTGCCAGCAGCGCGAACCTAGGGGGAAATTCACCCCTCCACTTT
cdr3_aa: CASSANLGGNSPLHF

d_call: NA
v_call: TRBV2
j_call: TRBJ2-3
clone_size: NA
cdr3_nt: TGTGCCAGCAAAACAGGGAGAGGGCAAGATACGCAGTATTTT
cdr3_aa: CASKTGRGQDTQYF

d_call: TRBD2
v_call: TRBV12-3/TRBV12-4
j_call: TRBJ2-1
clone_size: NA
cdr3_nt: TGTGCCAGCAGTCTAGCGGGGCTTTCCTACAATGAGCAGTTCTTC
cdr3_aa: CASSLAGLSYNEQFF

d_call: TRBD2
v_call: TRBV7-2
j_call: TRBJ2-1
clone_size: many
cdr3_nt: TGTGCCAGCAGCTTAGGACTAGCGGGGGGCAATGAGCAGTTCTTC
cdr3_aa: CASSLGLAGGNEQFF

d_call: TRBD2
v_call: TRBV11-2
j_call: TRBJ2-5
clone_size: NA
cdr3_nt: TGTGCCAGCAGCTCAACTCCTGCGGGGGTGGGAGAGACCCAGTACTTC
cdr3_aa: CASSSTPAGVGETQYF

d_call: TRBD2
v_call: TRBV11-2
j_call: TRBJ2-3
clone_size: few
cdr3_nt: TGTGCCAGCACCCCGAGGCGACTAGCGGGGTTTGATACGCAGTATTTT
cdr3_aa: CASTPRRLAGFDTQYF

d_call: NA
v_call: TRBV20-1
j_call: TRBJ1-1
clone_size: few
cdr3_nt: TGCAGTGCCCCAACCGGTGGCACTGAAGCTTTCTTT
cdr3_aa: CSAPTGGTEAFF

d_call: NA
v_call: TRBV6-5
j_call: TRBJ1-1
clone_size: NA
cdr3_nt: TGTGCCAGCAGCCCCCGTACGGTATATGCCGAAGCTTTCTTT
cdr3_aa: CASSPRTVYAEAFF

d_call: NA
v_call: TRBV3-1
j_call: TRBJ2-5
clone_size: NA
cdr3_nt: TGTGCCAGCAGCCGCTCCTGGATGCGAGAAGAGACCCAGTACTTC
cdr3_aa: CASSRSWMREETQYF

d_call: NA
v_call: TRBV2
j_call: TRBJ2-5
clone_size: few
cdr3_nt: TGTGCCAGCAGTGAACTCGAGACCCAGTACTTC
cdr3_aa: CASSELETQYF

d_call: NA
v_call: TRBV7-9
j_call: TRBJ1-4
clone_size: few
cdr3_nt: TGTGCCAGCAGCGTGGGACGGGAAAAACTGTTTTTT
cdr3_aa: CASSVGREKLFF

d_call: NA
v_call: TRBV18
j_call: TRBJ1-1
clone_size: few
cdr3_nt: TGTGCCAGCTCACCTAGGACGAATGTGAACACTGAAGCTTTCTTT
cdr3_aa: CASSPRTNVNTEAFF

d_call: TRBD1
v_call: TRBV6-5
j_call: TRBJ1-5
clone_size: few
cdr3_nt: TGTGCCAGCAGAGGTCTGCGAGGGGGCAGGGCTCAGCCCCAGCATTTT
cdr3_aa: CASRGLRGGRAQPQHF

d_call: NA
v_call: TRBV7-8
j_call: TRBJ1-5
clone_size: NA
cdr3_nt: TGTGCCAGCAGCTCGACAGGACATCAGCCCCAGCATTTT
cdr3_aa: CASSSTGHQPQHF

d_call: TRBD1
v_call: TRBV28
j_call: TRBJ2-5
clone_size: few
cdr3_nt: TGTGCCAGCAGTTCCGCCGGGACAGCAGAAGAGACCCAGTACTTC
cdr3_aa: CASSSAGTAEETQYF

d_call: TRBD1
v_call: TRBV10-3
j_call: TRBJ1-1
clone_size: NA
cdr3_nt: TGTGCCATCAGTGAGTCCGGGACAGGGATGAACACTGAAGCTTTCTTT
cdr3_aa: CAISESGTGMNTEAFF

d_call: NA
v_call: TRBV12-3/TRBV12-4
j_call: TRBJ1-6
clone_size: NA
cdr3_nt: TGTGCCAGCAGTTTCCGGGCTAATTCACCCCTCCACTTT
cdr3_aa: CASSFRANSPLHF

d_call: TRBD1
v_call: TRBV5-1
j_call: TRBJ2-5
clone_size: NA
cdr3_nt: TGCGCCAGCAGCTTGGGACAGGGGGTGGAGACCCAGTACTTC
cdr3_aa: CASSLGQGVETQYF

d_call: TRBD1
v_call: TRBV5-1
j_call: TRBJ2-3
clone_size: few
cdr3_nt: TGCGCCAGCAGCTTAAGCAGGGGGTATAGCACAGATACGCAGTATTTT
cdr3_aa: CASSLSRGYSTDTQYF

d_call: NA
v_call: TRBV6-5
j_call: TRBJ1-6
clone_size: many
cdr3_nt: TGTGCCAGCAGCCCCCAGGGGTCGTCACCCCTCCACTTT
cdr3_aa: CASSPQGSSPLHF

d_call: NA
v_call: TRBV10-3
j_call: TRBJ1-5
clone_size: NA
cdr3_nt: TGTGCCATCAGTGAGTGGGGGGATGGCAATCAGCCCCAGCATTTT
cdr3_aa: CAISEWGDGNQPQHF

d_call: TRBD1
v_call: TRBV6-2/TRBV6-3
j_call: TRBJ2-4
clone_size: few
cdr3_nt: TGTGCCACCAACAGGGGCGAACCTCTTGGCATTCAGTACTTC
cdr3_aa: CATNRGEPLGIQYF

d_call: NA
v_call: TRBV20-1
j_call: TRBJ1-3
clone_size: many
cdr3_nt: TGCAGTGCGCAATTACAGGGAACCGCCATATATTTT
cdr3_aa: CSAQLQGTAIYF

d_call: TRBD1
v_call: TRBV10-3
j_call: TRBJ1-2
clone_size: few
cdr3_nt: TGTGCCATCGGGAGGACAGGCACGGACTATGGCTACACCTTC
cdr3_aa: CAIGRTGTDYGYTF

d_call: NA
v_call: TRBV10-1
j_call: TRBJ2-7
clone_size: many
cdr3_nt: TGCGCCAGCAGCCCGAGAGGCCCCCCCTACGAGCAGTACTTC
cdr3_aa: CASSPRGPPYEQYF